The 14 T cell receptor beta chains below all came from one sample that was sequenced in a study of T cells in Graves' hyperthyroidism and ophthalmopathy (dated by TCRdb to the late 2010s). Library preparation employed multiplex PCR. This sample was sequenced with an Illumina HiSeq 2000. TCR beta CDR3 regions were amplified from RNA transcripts. The first round of RT-PCR for the TCR CDR3 was performed with the HTBI primer set and the Qiagen OneStep RT-PCR kit. The public reads were reprocessed in TCRdb via fastp at Q25 and MiXCR, keeping in-frame beta chains. CDR3 protein duplicates are merged, each entry listing the most common genes and DNA. The sample has approximately 430,000 distinct CDR3 sequences on record, 15% to 17% of them singletons. About 14% of the sample is in the top ten clones. Material for sequencing was blood. Receptor source: a woman younger than 30 with Graves' hyperthyroidism.

The rearrangement joins TRBV5-1 to TRBJ2-1, with 9 bases that match TRBD2. From germline, CDR1 is SGHRS and CDR2 YFSETQ. The V segment lost 7 bases and the J segment 3 bases; nucleotides outside the gene matches: 8. The CDR3 is 15 residues long. The CDR3 reads CASRPGTSSYNEQFF. CDR3 DNA: TGCGCCAGCCGGCCCGGGACTAGCAGCTACAATGAGCAGTTCTTC.

V is TRBV20-1 and J is TRBJ2-3, with TRBD1 matching over 8 bases. The germline V gene encodes CDR1 DFQATT and CDR2 SNEGSKA (reference sequence). This CDR3 spans 14 amino acids. The CDR3 nucleotides read TGCAGCGCGGCAGGCACGACAGGGGTGTCTACGCAGTATTTT. Translation gives CSAAGTTGVSTQYF.

This clonotype has ten or more counts. The CDR3 region has the DNA TGTGCCAGCAGCTACGGGACAGGGCTAAAGTTGAACACTGAAGCTTTCTTT. Amino acids: CASSYGTGLKLNTEAFF. The V and J genes are TRBV7-2 and TRBJ1-1, with 9 nucleotides matching TRBD1. The CDR3 totals 17 residues. J gave up 0 bases and V 4 bases, and 9 bases lay outside the gene matches. Germline V gene data show CDR1 as SGHTA and CDR2 as FQGNSA.

Many counts were recorded for this clonotype. The chain joins TRBV28 to TRBJ1-3; TRBD1 aligns across 7 bases. V lost 6 bases, J lost 4 bases, and 9 bases stayed unmatched. The CDR3 totals 15 residues. Germline assignment: CDR1 MDHEN and CDR2 SYDVKM. CDR3 in DNA: TGTGCCAGCAGCCCGATGACAGGGTACGGAAACACCATATATTTT. It yields the protein CASSPMTGYGNTIYF.

This clonotype was observed many times. V gene TRBV5-1 combines with J gene TRBJ1-3; TRBD1 might be the D (5 bases). The V end was cut by 4 bases, the J end by 4 bases, with 12 bases between. In germline, CDR1 is SGHRS, CDR2 YFSETQ. The CDR3 consists of 14 residues. The CDR3 spells CASSVGASGNTIYF. For the CDR3, the DNA is TGCGCCAGCAGCGTCGGGGCGTCCGGAAACACCATATATTTT. The complete variable domain, with remaining parts taken from reference TRBV5-1 and TRBJ1-3, reads KAGVTQTPRYLIKTRGQQVTLSCSPISGHRSVSWYQQTPGQGLQFLFEYFSETQRNKGNFPGRFSGRQFSNSRSEMNVSTLELGDSALYLCASSVGASGNTIYFGEGSWLTVV.

This clonotype has a count of ten or more. This chain uses TRBV20-1 with TRBJ2-1, with TRBD2 matching 9 bases. Losses at the gene ends were 8 bases for V and 6 bases for J; bases not matched to a gene: 5. The germline V gene has CDR1 DFQATT and CDR2 SNEGSKA (reference sequence). This CDR3 is 12 amino acids long. In nucleotides, the CDR3 is TGCAGTTTAGCGGGAGCCGGCAATGAGCAGTTCTTC. Translating it yields CSLAGAGNEQFF.

On this clonotype itself: A much more abundant neighbour one base away suggests this may be a read error. V is TRBV7-2 and J is TRBJ1-6; 9 bases match TRBD1. Per the germline V gene, CDR1 is SGHTA and CDR2 is FQGNSA. The CDR3 contains 15 residues. CDR3 DNA sequence: TGTGTCAGCAGCTTAGTTGGGACAGGGTCACAACCCCTCCACTTT. This encodes CVSSLVGTGSQPLHF. The complete variable domain, with remaining parts taken from reference TRBV7-2 and TRBJ1-6, reads GAGVSQSPSNKVTEKGKDVELRCDPISGHTALYWYRQSLGQGLEFLIYFQGNSAPDKSGLPSDRFSAERTGGSVSTLTIQRTQQEDSAVYLCVSSLVGTGSQPLHFGNGTRLTVT.

This rearrangement joins TRBV3-1 to TRBJ1-4; weak D call: TRBD1 (5 bases). V lost 1 base and J 0 bases, leaving 15 bases between the germline ends. This CDR3 has 18 amino acids. The germline gives CDR1 LGHDT, CDR2 YNNKEL (reference sequence). Here the CDR3 DNA reads TGTGCCAGCAGCCAAGGAGTTGGGACGGAAGCAACTAATGAAAAACTGTTTTTT. Its protein is CASSQGVGTEATNEKLFF.

The chain recombines TRBV12-3 or TRBV12-4 with TRBJ1-6; a possible D gene is TRBD1 (5 bases). This CDR3 is built from 14 residues. V shed 3 bases and J shed 7 bases, with 10 bases lying between them. CDR3 amino acids: CASSFSGSNSPLHF. CDR3 sequence (DNA): TGTGCCAGCAGTTTCTCAGGGTCCAATTCACCCCTCCACTTT.

This clonotype was found many times. The chain couples TRBV7-3 to TRBJ2-3; D perhaps matches TRBD2 (7 bases). The CDR3 has 15 residues. V lost 5 bases, J lost 5 bases, and 17 bases lay in between. Germline V CDR1 and CDR2: SGHTA, FQGTGA. The CDR3 DNA reads TGTGCCAGCAGCCCGGGGGGCCCAGGGGAAGATACGCAGTATTTT. It translates to CASSPGGPGEDTQYF.

This clonotype has a handful of counts. The chain is built from TRBV20-1 and TRBJ2-1, with 7 bases fitting TRBD2. CDR3 length: 14 amino acids. Germline values: CDR1 DFQATT, CDR2 SNEGSKA (reference sequence). The ends lost 6 bases at V and 9 bases at J; junction bases unmatched: 14. CDR3 DNA: TGCAGTGCCATCCCCGGGTTTGTAGCGGGTGAGCAGTTCTTC. The encoded protein is CSAIPGFVAGEQFF.

V usage is TRBV7-2 and J usage is TRBJ1-3, with 7 bases aligning to TRBD1. Germline V gives CDR1 SGHTA, CDR2 FQGNSA. With V trimmed by 4 bases and J by 9 bases, 12 bases remained unmatched. The CDR3 covers 15 residues. CDR3 loop: CASSSLPQGPGTIYF. CDR3 in DNA: TGTGCCAGCAGCTCATTACCACAGGGGCCGGGCACCATATATTTT.

V and J are TRBV5-4 and TRBJ2-2; 10 nucleotides align to TRBD2. The CDR3 consists of 18 residues. Germline-derived CDR1 and CDR2 are SGHNT and YYREEE (reference sequence). V lost 3 bases to trimming and J lost 4 bases; unmatched junction nucleotides: 12. The CDR3 spells CASSSRSSGGPLTGELFF. The CDR3 DNA follows: TGTGCCAGCAGCTCGCGGAGTAGCGGGGGGCCCCTCACCGGGGAGCTGTTTTTT.

This chain uses TRBV7-9 with TRBJ2-7; D not certain. Germline lookup yields CDR1 SEHNR and CDR2 FQNEAQ (reference sequence). The CDR3 is 14 amino acids. The V and J ends lost 5 bases and 2 bases respectively, with 13 bases between them. CDR3 coding DNA: TGTGCCAGCAGCGACCCGGGTCGCACCTACGAGCAGTACTTC. Encoded protein: CASSDPGRTYEQYF. Variable domain in full (rest from reference TRBV7-9 and TRBJ2-7): DTGVSQNPRHKITKRGQNVTFRCDPISEHNRLYWYRQTLGQGPEFLTYFQNEAQLEKSRLLSDRFSAERPKGSFSTLEIQRTEQGDSAMYLCASSDPGRTYEQYFGPGTRLTVT.